The 26 T cell receptor beta chains below were found in one sample sequenced in a study of blood T cell repertoires in COVID-19. Libraries were prepared by immunoSEQ multiplex PCR; TCRdb keeps only in-frame clonotypes and omits some of them. In the table there are around 120,000 clones, 82% of which are singletons. The sequencing input was peripheral blood. The origin of the receptors is a man in his 70s with active or convalescent COVID-19.

The rearrangement links TRBV5-8 to TRBJ1-5, with 7 bases aligning to TRBD1. Germline trimming cut 5 bases from V and 4 bases from J; bases unmatched to any gene: 3. Germline V gene data show CDR1 as SGHTS and CDR2 as YDEGEE. This CDR3 comprises 13 residues. The CDR3 spells CASRIQGNQPQHF. The CDR3, as DNA: TGTGCCAGCAGAATACAGGGGAATCAGCCCCAGCATTTT.

Worth noting for this clone: Additional DNA sequences in this sample encode the identical CDR3. The chain links TRBV19 to TRBJ2-6; TRBD1 matches at 8 bases. In germline, CDR1 is LNHDA, CDR2 SQIVND (reference sequence). This CDR3 region has 15 residues. The trim removed 6 bases at V and 4 bases at J, leaving 5 bases unmatched. The CDR3 nucleotides read TGTGCCAGTAGACGACAGGGGTTCGGGGCCAACGTCCTGACTTTC. Protein sequence: CASRRQGFGANVLTF.

This chain joins TRBV7-3 and TRBJ2-7, with TRBD2 matching 7 bases. The germline V gene has CDR1 SGHTA and CDR2 FQGTGA. This CDR3 is built from 12 residues. V was pared by 4 bases and J by 5 bases, with 2 bases of the junction left unmatched. The CDR3 DNA sequence: TGTGCCAGCAGCTCGCGGGAGAACGAGCAGTACTTC. The encoded protein is CASSSRENEQYF.

This clone appeared once. The chain combines TRBV7-2 with TRBJ2-2; 9 positions match TRBD2. Germline-derived CDR1 and CDR2 are SGHTA and FQGNSA. Germline trimming cut 4 bases from V and 5 bases from J; bases unmatched to any gene: 5. CDR3 length equals 15 residues. This CDR3 is CASSYSGSVTGELFF. The CDR3 DNA sequence: TGTGCCAGCAGCTATAGCGGGAGCGTTACCGGGGAGCTGTTTTTT.

This clone was detected only a few times. J is TRBJ1-2 and V is TRBV3-1 (or the pseudogene TRBV3-2); 9 positions match TRBD1. V shed 5 bases, J shed 1 base, and the junction held 5 bases outside the gene matches. From germline, CDR1 is LGHDT and CDR2 YNNKEL (reference sequence). The CDR3 extends over 15 amino acids. The DNA for the CDR3 is TGTGCCAGCAGCAGTACAGGGGGCAGTAACTATGGCTACACCTTC. Protein: CASSSTGGSNYGYTF.

This chain connects TRBV7-9 to TRBJ1-4; 10 bases align to TRBD1. V shed 6 bases and J 8 bases; nucleotides not matched to a gene: 6. Germline CDR1 and CDR2: SEHNR and FQNEAQ (reference sequence). The CDR3 runs to 14 residues. The CDR3 here is CASRSGTGDEKLFF. In nucleotides, the CDR3 is TGTGCCAGCAGGTCCGGGACAGGGGACGAAAAACTGTTTTTT.

J is TRBJ1-1 and V is TRBV10-3; D is uncertain. The germline gives CDR1 ENHRY, CDR2 SYGVKD. The CDR3 consists of 14 residues. The V end lost 0 bases, the J end lost 7 bases, and 12 bases lay between the germline ends. The CDR3 is CAISESSWGDEAFF. Written as DNA, the CDR3 is TGTGCCATCAGTGAGTCGAGTTGGGGAGATGAAGCTTTCTTT.

The chain links TRBV29-1 to TRBJ1-1; D gene ambiguous. This CDR3 comprises 12 residues. Germline loops: CDR1 SQVTM, CDR2 ANQGSEA. With 4 bases removed from V and 6 bases from J, the gap between germline ends came to 12 bases. The CDR3 loop reads CSVGLSRSEAFF. The CDR3 DNA reads TGCAGCGTTGGACTGTCTCGTTCTGAAGCTTTCTTT. Based on the CDR3 plus reference TRBV29-1 and TRBJ1-1, the full variable domain is SAVISQKPSRDICQRGTSLTIQCQVDSQVTMMFWYRQQPGQSLTLIATANQGSEATYESGFVIDKFPISRPNLTFSTLTVSNMSPEDSSIYLCSVGLSRSEAFFGQGTRLTVV.

This CDR3 reads CASSSGTGDNEQFF. The CDR3 DNA is TGTGCCAGCAGTTCCGGGACAGGGGACAATGAGCAGTTCTTC. This rearrangement joins TRBV6-4 to TRBJ2-1; TRBD1 matches 10 bases. This CDR3 is built from 14 residues. V lost 5 bases and J lost 5; bases outside the gene matches: 3. The germline gives CDR1 MRHNA, CDR2 SNTAGT.

J is TRBJ2-7 and V is TRBV10-3; 12 nucleotides agree with TRBD2. There are 15 residues in the CDR3. CDR1 and CDR2 (germline): ENHRY, SYGVKD. The junction had 12 bases not matched to a gene; V was cut back by 10 bases and J by 5 bases. CDR3: CATGTSGSLADEQYF. The CDR3 region has the DNA TGTGCCACCGGGACTAGCGGGTCGCTGGCCGACGAGCAGTACTTC.

The genes are TRBV13 and TRBJ2-7; tentative D call: TRBD2 (6 bases). Germline V lookup: CDR1 PRHDT, CDR2 FYEKMQ (reference sequence). This CDR3 has 13 residues. V was pared by 5 bases and J by 3 bases, with 11 bases between. In DNA, the CDR3 is TGTGCCAGCAGCGGAACGGGACTCTACGAGCAGTACTTC. Translation: CASSGTGLYEQYF. Looking up the rest from reference TRBV13 and TRBJ2-7 gives the full variable domain: AAGVIQSPRHLIKEKRETATLKCYPIPRHDTVYWYQQGPGQDPQFLISFYEKMQSDKGSIPDRFSAQQFSDYHSELNMSSLELGDSALYFCASSGTGLYEQYFGPGTRLTVT.

In its sample, this clone was seen once. The gene calls are TRBV11-3 and TRBJ2-3, with a tentative D call TRBD1 (6 bases). Trimming stripped 5 bases from V and 4 bases from J, with 13 bases between. Germline assignment: CDR1 SGHNT and CDR2 YENEEA. The CDR3 sequence is 14 residues long. The CDR3 reads CASSPRDNPDTQYF. CDR3 coding DNA: TGTGCCAGCAGCCCCCGGGACAACCCAGATACGCAGTATTTT.

This CDR3 is CASSGQGRTEAFF. The DNA for the CDR3 is TGTGCCAGTAGTGGGCAGGGTAGGACTGAAGCTTTCTTT. This rearrangement joins TRBV19 to TRBJ1-1; TRBD1 might be the D (5 bases). Looked up from germline, CDR1 is LNHDA and CDR2 is SQIVND (reference sequence). CDR3 length: 13 amino acids. The V gene lost 5 bases and the J gene lost 5 bases, with 12 bases spanning the gap.

V is TRBV2 and J is TRBJ1-2; 11 bases are shared with TRBD1. The junction had 7 bases not matched to a gene; V was cut back by 8 bases and J by 5 bases. The CDR3 is 14 residues long. Germline lookup yields CDR1 SNHLY and CDR2 FYNNEI. The CDR3 loop is CASLDRGLGYGYTF. CDR3 bases: TGTGCCAGCTTGGACAGGGGGCTTGGTTATGGCTACACCTTC.

This clone was found once. The chain combines TRBV9 with TRBJ1-1, with D unclear. Deletions cut 3 bases from V and 7 bases from J, with 10 bases between. The CDR3 has 12 residues. Germline V CDR1 and CDR2: SGDLS, YYNGEE. The CDR3 bases are TGTGCCAGCAGCGGACGTACTAATGAAGCTTTCTTT. The encoded protein is CASSGRTNEAFF.

This chain joins TRBV28 and TRBJ1-2; D possibly corresponds to TRBD1 (6 bases). This CDR3 has 12 amino acids. Germline V CDR1 and CDR2: MDHEN, SYDVKM. The ends were cut back, 7 bases at V and 8 bases at J, with 14 bases in the middle. The CDR3 DNA is TGTGCCAGCAATACGGGACATGACGGCTACACCTTC. This sequence encodes CASNTGHDGYTF.

This clone appeared once. The V call is TRBV6-4, the J call TRBJ1-6, with D perhaps matching TRBD1 (5 bases). Deletions cut 8 bases from V and 11 bases from J, with 16 bases between. CDR1 and CDR2 from the germline V gene are MRHNA and SNTAGT. This CDR3 is built from 13 residues. CDR3 DNA sequence: TGTGCCAGCCCCGGGGGAGGTCGGCCACCCCTCCACTTT. This sequence encodes CASPGGGRPPLHF.

This chain connects TRBV4-1 to TRBJ2-1; possible D gene TRBD2, 6 bases. Germline CDR1 MGHRA, CDR2 YSYEKL. The V end lost 1 base, the J end lost 6 bases, and 7 bases lay between the germline ends. The CDR3 runs 13 residues. CDR3 sequence (DNA): TGCGCCAGCAGCCAAGGGGACTTCAATGAGCAGTTCTTC. It encodes CASSQGDFNEQFF.

The chain has TRBV7-8 and TRBJ2-7; D is undetermined. V lost 5 bases and J lost 3, with 5 bases in between. CDR1 and CDR2 (germline): SGHVS, FQNEAQ. The CDR3 runs 11 residues. The CDR3 DNA sequence: TGTGCCAGCAGCCCCAACTACGAGCAGTACTTC. As protein: CASSPNYEQYF.

Only one count was recorded for this clone. The CDR3 loop reads CASSQDRQGVTQYF. CDR3 sequence (DNA): TGCGCCAGCAGCCAAGATCGGCAGGGGGTCACGCAGTATTTT. The chain couples TRBV4-3 to TRBJ2-3; 7 nucleotides line up with TRBD1. J lost 9 bases, V lost 0 bases, and 6 bases had no gene match. From germline, CDR1 is LGHNA and CDR2 YSLEER. The CDR3 is made up of 14 amino acids.

A single count supports this clone. The chain has TRBV5-1 and TRBJ1-6, with D possibly being TRBD1 (5 bases). Deletions cut 0 bases from V and 10 bases from J, with 17 bases between. CDR1 and CDR2 from the germline V gene are SGHRS and YFSETQ. The CDR3 is 16 residues long. The DNA for the CDR3 is TGCGCCAGCAGCTTGGATATTAGACAGAACGGGTCACCCCTCCACTTT. This codes for CASSLDIRQNGSPLHF.

J is TRBJ1-5 and V is TRBV2, with 7 bases aligning to TRBD1. Trimming took 3 bases from V and 3 from J; bases not matched to a gene: 2. CDR3 length: 14 residues. Germline lookup yields CDR1 SNHLY and CDR2 FYNNEI. The CDR3 is CASSDRGYNQPQHF. In DNA form, the CDR3 reads TGTGCCAGCAGTGACAGGGGGTACAATCAGCCCCAGCATTTT.

This clone was recorded only once. The chain uses TRBV28 and TRBJ2-7; 9 nucleotides match TRBD1. CDR3 length: 16 amino acids. The J segment lost 5 bases and the V segment lost 6 bases, leaving 14 bases of the junction unmatched. Germline values: CDR1 MDHEN, CDR2 SYDVKM. The CDR3 coding sequence is TGTGCCAGCAGAGATACTTTCGGACAGGGGATCGACGAGCAGTACTTC. Its protein product is CASRDTFGQGIDEQYF.

V gene TRBV5-8 combines with J gene TRBJ1-5, with no clear D. Germline assignment: CDR1 SGHTS and CDR2 YDEGEE. The germline V and J ends were trimmed by 0 bases and 5 bases, with 6 bases remaining between them. This CDR3 has 13 residues. The CDR3 DNA reads TGTGCCAGCAGCTTGGAGCGGGATCAGCCCCAGCATTTT. Amino acids: CASSLERDQPQHF.

This clone was seen just once. The V gene is TRBV5-1, the J gene TRBJ1-2; 9 positions match TRBD1. The V gene end was trimmed by 4 bases and the J gene end by 8 bases; junction bases not matched to a gene: 9. Per the germline V gene, CDR1 is SGHRS and CDR2 is YFSETQ. The length of the CDR3 is 14 residues. CDR3 nucleotide sequence: TGCGCCAGCAGCCGTAGTGGGACAGGGTCCGGCTACACCTTC. This encodes CASSRSGTGSGYTF.

This chain uses TRBV4-1 with TRBJ2-4; TRBD1 aligns across 7 bases. The CDR3 loop spans 14 amino acids. Trimming took 4 bases from V and 8 from J; bases not matched to a gene: 8. In germline, CDR1 is MGHRA, CDR2 YSYEKL. The CDR3 sequence: CASSRLAGTDIQYF. In DNA, the CDR3 is TGCGCCAGCAGCCGGTTGGCAGGGACAGACATTCAGTACTTC.